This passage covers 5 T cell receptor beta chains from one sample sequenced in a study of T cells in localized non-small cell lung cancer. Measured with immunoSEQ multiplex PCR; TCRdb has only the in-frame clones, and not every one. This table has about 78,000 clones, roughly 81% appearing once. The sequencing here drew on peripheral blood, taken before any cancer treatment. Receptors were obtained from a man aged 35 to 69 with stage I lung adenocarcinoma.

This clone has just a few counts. The CDR3 bases are TGTGCCAGCAGTGAGGCGGGACAGGGAGTGGGCTACACCTTC. Translation: CASSEAGQGVGYTF. This chain connects TRBV25-1 to TRBJ1-2, with 9 bases lining up with TRBD1. The germline CDR1 and CDR2 sequences are MGHDK and SYGVNS. The V and J ends lost 3 bases and 8 bases, in that order; junction bases with no gene match: 7. The CDR3 extends over 14 amino acids.

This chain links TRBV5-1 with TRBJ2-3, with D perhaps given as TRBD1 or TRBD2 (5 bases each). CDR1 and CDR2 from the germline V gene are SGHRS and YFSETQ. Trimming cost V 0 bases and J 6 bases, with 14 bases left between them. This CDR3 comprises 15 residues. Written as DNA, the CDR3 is TGCGCCAGCAGCTTGGCCCGAACGGGGCGGGATACGCAGTATTTT. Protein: CASSLARTGRDTQYF.

The CDR3 bases are TGTGCCAGCAGCCGCGGACAGCCGGGGGAGTGGACCCAGTACTTC. The encoded protein is CASSRGQPGEWTQYF. The V and J genes are TRBV7-2 and TRBJ2-5; D may be TRBD1 or TRBD2 (6 bases each). Trimming removed 5 bases from V and 7 bases from J, with 20 bases in between. The CDR3 has 15 residues. Germline values: CDR1 SGHTA, CDR2 FQGNSA.

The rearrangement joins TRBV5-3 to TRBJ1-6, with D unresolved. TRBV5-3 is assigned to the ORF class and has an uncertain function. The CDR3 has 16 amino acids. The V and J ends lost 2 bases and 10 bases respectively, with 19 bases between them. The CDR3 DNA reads TGTGCCAGAAGCTTACAACGGGTTTTTCTGGTCTCACCCCTCCACTTT. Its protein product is CARSLQRVFLVSPLHF.

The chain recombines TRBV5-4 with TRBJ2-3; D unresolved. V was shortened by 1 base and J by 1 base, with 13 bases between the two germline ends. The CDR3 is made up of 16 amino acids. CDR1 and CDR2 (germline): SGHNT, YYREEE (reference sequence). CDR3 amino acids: CASSLQSLLGTDTQYF. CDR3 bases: TGTGCCAGCAGCTTGCAGTCGCTTCTCGGCACAGATACGCAGTATTTT.